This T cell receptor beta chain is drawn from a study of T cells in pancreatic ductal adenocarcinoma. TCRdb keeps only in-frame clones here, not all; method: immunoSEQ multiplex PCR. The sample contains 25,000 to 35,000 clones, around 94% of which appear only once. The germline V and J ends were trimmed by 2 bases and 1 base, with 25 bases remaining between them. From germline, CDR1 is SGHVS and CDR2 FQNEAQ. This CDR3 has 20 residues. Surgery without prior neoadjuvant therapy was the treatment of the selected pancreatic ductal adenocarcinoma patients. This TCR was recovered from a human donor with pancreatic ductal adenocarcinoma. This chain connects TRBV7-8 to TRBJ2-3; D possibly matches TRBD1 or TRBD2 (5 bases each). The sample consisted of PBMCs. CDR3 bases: TGTGCCAGCAGCTTAATTCCGAGGGCCAGAAATACCAGGGGCACAGATACGCAGTATTTT. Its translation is CASSLIPRARNTRGTDTQYF.